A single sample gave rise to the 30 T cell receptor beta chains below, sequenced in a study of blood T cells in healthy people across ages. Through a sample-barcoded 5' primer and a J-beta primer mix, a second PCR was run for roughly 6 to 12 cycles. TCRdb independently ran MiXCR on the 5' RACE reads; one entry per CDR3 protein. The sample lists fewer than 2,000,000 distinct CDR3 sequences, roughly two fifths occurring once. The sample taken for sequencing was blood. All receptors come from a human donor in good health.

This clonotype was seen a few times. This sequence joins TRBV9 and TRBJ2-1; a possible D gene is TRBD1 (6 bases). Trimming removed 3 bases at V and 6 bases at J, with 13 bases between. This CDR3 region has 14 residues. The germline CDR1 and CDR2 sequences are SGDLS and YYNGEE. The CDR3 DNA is TGTGCCAGCAGCGGACTCAGGGGATTCAATGAGCAGTTCTTC. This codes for CASSGLRGFNEQFF.

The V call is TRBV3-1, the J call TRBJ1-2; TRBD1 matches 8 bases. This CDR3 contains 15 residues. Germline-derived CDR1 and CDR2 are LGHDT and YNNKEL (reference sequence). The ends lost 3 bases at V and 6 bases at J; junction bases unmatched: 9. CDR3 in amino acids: CASSHRSGGVDGYTF. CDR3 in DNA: TGTGCCAGCAGCCACCGTTCAGGGGGCGTCGATGGCTACACCTTC.

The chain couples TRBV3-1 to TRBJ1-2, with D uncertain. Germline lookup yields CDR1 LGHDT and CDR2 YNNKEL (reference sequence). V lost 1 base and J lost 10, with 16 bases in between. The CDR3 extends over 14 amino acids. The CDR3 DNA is TGTGCCAGCAGCCAAGTTGGAGGAAGCGTCGTCTACACCTTC. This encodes CASSQVGGSVVYTF.

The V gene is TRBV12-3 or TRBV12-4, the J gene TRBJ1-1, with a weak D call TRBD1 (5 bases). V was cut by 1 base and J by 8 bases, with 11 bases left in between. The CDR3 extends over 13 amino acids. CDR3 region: CASSLGGTDEAFF. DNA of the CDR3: TGTGCCAGCAGTTTAGGGGGGACGGACGAAGCTTTCTTT.

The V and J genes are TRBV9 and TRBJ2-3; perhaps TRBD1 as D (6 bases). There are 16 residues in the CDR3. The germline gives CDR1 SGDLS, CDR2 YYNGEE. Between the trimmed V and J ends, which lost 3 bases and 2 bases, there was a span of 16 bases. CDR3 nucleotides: TGTGCCAGCAGCGCGGGGACATTAGCCCTCACAGATACGCAGTATTTT. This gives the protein CASSAGTLALTDTQYF.

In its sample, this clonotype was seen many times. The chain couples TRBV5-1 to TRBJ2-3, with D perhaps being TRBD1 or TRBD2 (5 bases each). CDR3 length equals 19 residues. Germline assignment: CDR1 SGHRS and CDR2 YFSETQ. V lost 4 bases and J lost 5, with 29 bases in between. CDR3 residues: CASSRSGLRGLGNIDTQYF. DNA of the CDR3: TGCGCCAGCAGCCGATCTGGACTCCGGGGCCTAGGGAACATAGATACGCAGTATTTT. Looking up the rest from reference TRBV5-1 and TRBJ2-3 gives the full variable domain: KAGVTQTPRYLIKTRGQQVTLSCSPISGHRSVSWYQQTPGQGLQFLFEYFSETQRNKGNFPGRFSGRQFSNSRSEMNVSTLELGDSALYLCASSRSGLRGLGNIDTQYFGPGTRLTVL.

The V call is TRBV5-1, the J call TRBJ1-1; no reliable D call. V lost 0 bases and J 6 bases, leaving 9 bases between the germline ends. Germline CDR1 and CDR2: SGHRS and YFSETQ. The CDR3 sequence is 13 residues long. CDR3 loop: CASSLDGRPEAFF. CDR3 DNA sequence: TGCGCCAGCAGCTTGGACGGGAGACCTGAAGCTTTCTTT.

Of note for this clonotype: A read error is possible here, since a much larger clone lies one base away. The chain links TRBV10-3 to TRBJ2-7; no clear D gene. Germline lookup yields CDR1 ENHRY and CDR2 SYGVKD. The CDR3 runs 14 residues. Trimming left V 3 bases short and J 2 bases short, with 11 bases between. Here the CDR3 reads CAISEPEQTYEQYF. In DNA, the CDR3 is TGTGCCATCAGTGAACCGGAACAGACCTACGAGCAGTACTTC.

The CDR3 sequence: CSASLYRVDNEQFF. CDR3 DNA sequence: TGCAGTGCTAGTCTATACCGAGTCGACAATGAGCAGTTCTTC. J is TRBJ2-1 and V is TRBV20-1, with D unclear. This CDR3 spans 14 amino acids. With 3 bases removed from V and 5 bases from J, the gap between germline ends came to 14 bases. In germline, CDR1 is DFQATT, CDR2 SNEGSKA (reference sequence).

CDR3 DNA: TGCGCCAGCAGCCCCTACCCGGGGAGCACAGATACGCAGTATTTT. Amino acids: CASSPYPGSTDTQYF. J is TRBJ2-3 and V is TRBV5-1; perhaps TRBD2 as D (5 bases). V was pared by 4 bases and J by 0 bases, with 12 bases between. The CDR3 covers 15 residues. Germline CDR1 reads SGHRS; CDR2 reads YFSETQ.

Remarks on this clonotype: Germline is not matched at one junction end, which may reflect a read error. The CDR3 loop reads CAGSLAVLGNEKLFF. The CDR3 bases are TGTGCCGGCAGCTTAGCGGTCCTGGGGAATGAAAAACTGTTTTTT. The chain uses TRBV7-6 and TRBJ1-4, with D uncertain. This CDR3 is 15 amino acids long. Germline V gives CDR1 SGHVS, CDR2 FNYEAQ.

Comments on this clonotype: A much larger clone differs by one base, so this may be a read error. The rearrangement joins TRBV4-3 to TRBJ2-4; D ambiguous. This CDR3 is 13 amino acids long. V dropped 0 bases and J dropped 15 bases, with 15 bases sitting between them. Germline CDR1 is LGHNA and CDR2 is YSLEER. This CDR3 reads CASSQDHYYERYF. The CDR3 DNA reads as TGCGCCAGCAGCCAAGATCACTACTACGAGCGGTACTTC.

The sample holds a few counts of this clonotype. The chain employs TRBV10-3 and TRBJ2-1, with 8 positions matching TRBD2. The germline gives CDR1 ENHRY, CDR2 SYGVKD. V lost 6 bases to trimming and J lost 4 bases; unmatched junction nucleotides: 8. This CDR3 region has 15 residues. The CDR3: CAIRDLAGSYNEQFF. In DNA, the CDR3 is TGTGCCATCAGAGATTTAGCGGGGAGTTACAATGAGCAGTTCTTC.

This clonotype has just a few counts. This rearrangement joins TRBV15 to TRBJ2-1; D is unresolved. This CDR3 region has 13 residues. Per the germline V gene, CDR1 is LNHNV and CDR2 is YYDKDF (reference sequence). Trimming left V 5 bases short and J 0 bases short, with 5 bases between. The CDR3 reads CATSGYSYNEQFF. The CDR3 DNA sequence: TGTGCCACCAGCGGCTACTCCTACAATGAGCAGTTCTTC.

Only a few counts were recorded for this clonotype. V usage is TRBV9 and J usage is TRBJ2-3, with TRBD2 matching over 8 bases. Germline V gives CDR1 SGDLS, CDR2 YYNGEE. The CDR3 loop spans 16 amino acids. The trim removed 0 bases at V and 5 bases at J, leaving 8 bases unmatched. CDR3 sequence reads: CASSVDGGGYGDTQYF. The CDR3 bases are TGTGCCAGCAGCGTAGACGGCGGGGGGTATGGAGATACGCAGTATTTT.

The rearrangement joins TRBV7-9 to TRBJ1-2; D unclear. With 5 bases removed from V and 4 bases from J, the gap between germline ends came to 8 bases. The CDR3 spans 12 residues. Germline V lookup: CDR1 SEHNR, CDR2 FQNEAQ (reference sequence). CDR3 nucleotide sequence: TGTGCCAGCAGCGTAAACCGCTATGGCTACACCTTC. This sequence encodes CASSVNRYGYTF. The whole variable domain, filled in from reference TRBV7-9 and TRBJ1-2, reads DTGVSQNPRHKITKRGQNVTFRCDPISEHNRLYWYRQTLGQGPEFLTYFQNEAQLEKSRLLSDRFSAERPKGSFSTLEIQRTEQGDSAMYLCASSVNRYGYTFGSGTRLTVV.

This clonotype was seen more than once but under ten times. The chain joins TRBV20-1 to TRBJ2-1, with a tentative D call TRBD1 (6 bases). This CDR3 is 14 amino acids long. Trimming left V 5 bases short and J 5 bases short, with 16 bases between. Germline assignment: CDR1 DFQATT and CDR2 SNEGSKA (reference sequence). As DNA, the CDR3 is TGCAGTGCTTCGGGATCCAGGGGACACAATGAGCAGTTCTTC. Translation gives CSASGSRGHNEQFF.

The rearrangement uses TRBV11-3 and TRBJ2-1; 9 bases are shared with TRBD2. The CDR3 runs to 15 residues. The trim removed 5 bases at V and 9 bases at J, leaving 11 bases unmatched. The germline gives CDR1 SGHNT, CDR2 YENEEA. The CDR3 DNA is TGTGCCAGCAGCCCCGGGCCTAGCGGGGAAGGTGAGCAGTTCTTC. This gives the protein CASSPGPSGEGEQFF.

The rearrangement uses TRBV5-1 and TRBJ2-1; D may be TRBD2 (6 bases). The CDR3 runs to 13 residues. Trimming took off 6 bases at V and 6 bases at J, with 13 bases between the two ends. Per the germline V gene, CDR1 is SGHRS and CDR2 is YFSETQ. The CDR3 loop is CASKGGGSNEQFF. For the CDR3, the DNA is TGCGCCAGCAAGGGTGGGGGGTCCAATGAGCAGTTCTTC.

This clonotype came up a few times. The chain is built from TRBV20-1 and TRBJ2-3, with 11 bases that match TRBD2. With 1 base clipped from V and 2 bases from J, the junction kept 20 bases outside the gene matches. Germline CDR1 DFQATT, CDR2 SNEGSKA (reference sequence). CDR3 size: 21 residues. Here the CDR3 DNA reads TGCAGTGCTAGAGCGAGCCCACTAGCGGGGGCCCTTACCCGAACCACAGATACGCAGTATTTT. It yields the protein CSARASPLAGALTRTTDTQYF.

DNA of the CDR3: TGCGCCAGCGGTCTTACTGCAGCGGCTGGGGCCAACGTCCTGACTTTC. This encodes CASGLTAAAGANVLTF. The chain couples TRBV5-1 to TRBJ2-6; TRBD2 is a possible D gene (5 bases). The CDR3 sequence is 16 residues long. The V end lost 7 bases, the J end lost 2 bases, and 16 bases lay between the germline ends. CDR1 and CDR2 (germline): SGHRS, YFSETQ.

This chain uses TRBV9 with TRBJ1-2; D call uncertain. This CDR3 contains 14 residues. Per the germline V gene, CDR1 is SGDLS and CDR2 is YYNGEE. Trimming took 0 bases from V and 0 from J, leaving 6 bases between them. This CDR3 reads CASSVEAANYGYTF. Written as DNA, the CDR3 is TGTGCCAGCAGCGTAGAGGCGGCTAACTATGGCTACACCTTC.

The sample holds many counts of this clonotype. For the CDR3, the DNA is TGTGCCAGCAGCTTACGACTAGCGGGGGCCTACGAGCAGTACTTC. Protein sequence: CASSLRLAGAYEQYF. The gene calls are TRBV13 and TRBJ2-7, with 12 bases identical to TRBD2. Germline assignment: CDR1 PRHDT and CDR2 FYEKMQ (reference sequence). There are 15 residues in the CDR3. V dropped 2 bases and J dropped 2; count of bases not matched to a gene: 1. The entire variable domain, with the rest obtained from reference TRBV13 and TRBJ2-7, is as follows: AAGVIQSPRHLIKEKRETATLKCYPIPRHDTVYWYQQGPGQDPQFLISFYEKMQSDKGSIPDRFSAQQFSDYHSELNMSSLELGDSALYFCASSLRLAGAYEQYFGPGTRLTVT.

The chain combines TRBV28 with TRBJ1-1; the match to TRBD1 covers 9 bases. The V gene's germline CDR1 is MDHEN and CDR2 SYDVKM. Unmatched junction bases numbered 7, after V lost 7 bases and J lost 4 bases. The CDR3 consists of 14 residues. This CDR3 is CASTLDRGGTEAFF. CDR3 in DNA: TGTGCCAGCACCCTGGACAGGGGAGGCACTGAAGCTTTCTTT.

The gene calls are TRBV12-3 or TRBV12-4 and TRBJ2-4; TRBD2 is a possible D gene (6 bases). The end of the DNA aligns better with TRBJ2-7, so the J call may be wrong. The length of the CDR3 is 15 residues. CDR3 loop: CASSGGNLPLYEQYF. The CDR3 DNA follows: TGTGCCAGCAGCGGAGGGAATTTGCCCCTCTACGAGCAGTACTTC.

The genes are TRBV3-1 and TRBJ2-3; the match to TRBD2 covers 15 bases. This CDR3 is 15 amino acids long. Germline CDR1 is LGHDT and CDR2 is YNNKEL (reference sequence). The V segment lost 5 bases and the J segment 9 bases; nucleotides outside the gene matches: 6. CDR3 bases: TGTGCCAGCAGCACCCGGACTAGCGGGGGGGCGACGCAGTATTTT. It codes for CASSTRTSGGATQYF.

The CDR3 bases are TGTGCCAGCAGCCCTGGTGGGACAGCCGCCACTGAAGCTTTCTTT. Protein: CASSPGGTAATEAFF. This chain connects TRBV3-1 to TRBJ1-1, with 7 nucleotides matching TRBD1. Germline CDR1 LGHDT, CDR2 YNNKEL (reference sequence). The CDR3 is made up of 15 amino acids. Unmatched junction bases numbered 9, after V lost 4 bases and J lost 4 bases. The full variable domain, with the rest looked up from reference TRBV3-1 and TRBJ1-1, is DTAVSQTPKYLVTQMGNDKSIKCEQNLGHDTMYWYKQDSKKFLKIMFSYNNKELIINETVPNRFSPKSPDKAHLNLHINSLELGDSAVYFCASSPGGTAATEAFFGQGTRLTVV.

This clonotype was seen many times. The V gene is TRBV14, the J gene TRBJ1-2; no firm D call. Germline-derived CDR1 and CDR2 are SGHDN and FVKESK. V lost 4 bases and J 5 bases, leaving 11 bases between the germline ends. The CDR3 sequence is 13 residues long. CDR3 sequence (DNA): TGTGCCAGCAGCCTCGCGACGGGGTATGGCTACACCTTC. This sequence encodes CASSLATGYGYTF.

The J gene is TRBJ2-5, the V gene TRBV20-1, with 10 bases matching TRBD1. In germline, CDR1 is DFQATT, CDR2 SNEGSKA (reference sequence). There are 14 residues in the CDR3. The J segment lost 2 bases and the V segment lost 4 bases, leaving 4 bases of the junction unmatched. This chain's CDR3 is CSATEDRGQETQYF. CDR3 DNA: TGCAGTGCTACCGAGGACAGGGGGCAAGAGACCCAGTACTTC.

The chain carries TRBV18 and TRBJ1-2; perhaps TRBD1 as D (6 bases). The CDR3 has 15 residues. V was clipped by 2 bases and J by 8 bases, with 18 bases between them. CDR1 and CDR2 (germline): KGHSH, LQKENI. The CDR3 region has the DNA TGTGCCAGCTCACCATCCGGACAGCCGGGAGGAGGCTACACCTTC. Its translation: CASSPSGQPGGGYTF.